These T cell receptor beta chains were read from a single sample in a study of blood T cell repertoires in COVID-19. TCRdb's table, derived via immunoSEQ multiplex PCR, lists solely in-frame clones and lacks some. The sample carries roughly 130,000 clones, roughly 80% recorded once. The source material was peripheral blood. Receptors were obtained from a man in his fifties with acute or convalescent COVID-19. The CDR3 runs from the conserved cysteine through the conserved F or W. The order of the fields is D gene, clone size, V gene, J gene, CDR3 DNA, CDR3 protein. The D gene is left open where the match is weak. Some rows mark clone size as missing; the rest say once, few, many or name a class of expanded clone.

>-|-|TRBV10-3|TRBJ1-2
TGTGCCATCAGTGAGGCCAGGGAGGACGGCTACACCTTC
CAISEAREDGYTF
>-|once|TRBV6-5|TRBJ2-2
TGTGCCAGCATCGGGGGGCCCGGGGAGCTGTTTTTT
CASIGGPGELFF
>-|-|TRBV10-3|TRBJ2-7
TGTGCCACCAGTGATGGCCACGAGCAGTACTTC
CATSDGHEQYF
>-|-|TRBV7-6|TRBJ2-2
TGTGCCAGCAGCTTAGCGGGGGGGCACACCGGGGAGCTGTTTTTT
CASSLAGGHTGELFF
>-|-|TRBV28|TRBJ2-3
TGTGCCAGCCGCGTCGGGGAGGGGGGGGCAGATACGCAGTATTTT
CASRVGEGGADTQYF
>-|-|TRBV3-1/TRBV3-2|TRBJ2-1
TGTGCCAGCAGCTCAACGGGGGACGAGCAGTTCTTC
CASSSTGDEQFF
>-|-|TRBV29-1|TRBJ1-2
TGCAGCGTTGGTGAGGGTTGGGATGGCTACACCTTC
CSVGEGWDGYTF
>TRBD2|-|TRBV9|TRBJ2-3
TGTGCCAGCAGCGCCCCCCCCGGGCGGGGGGGCGGAGATACGCAGTATTTT
CASSAPPGRGGGDTQYF
>-|-|TRBV6-4|TRBJ1-3
TGTGCCAGCAGTATTTCCCCGGGAAACACCATATATTTT
CASSISPGNTIYF
>-|-|TRBV6-5|TRBJ1-1
TGTGCCAGCAGTTCCACTCAGACAGGGAACACTGAAGCTTTCTTT
CASSSTQTGNTEAFF
>-|-|TRBV9|TRBJ1-1
TGTGCCAGCAGCGTAGAGGGCAGGAGGGCTTTCTTT
CASSVEGRRAFF
>TRBD1|-|TRBV7-8|TRBJ1-2
TGTGCCAGCAGCGGAGGACAGGGGAACTATGGCTACACCTTC
CASSGGQGNYGYTF
>-|-|TRBV18|TRBJ1-2
TGTGCCAGCTCACCACCAAATGTCGACTATGGCTACACCTTC
CASSPPNVDYGYTF
>TRBD2|once|TRBV28|TRBJ2-4
TGTGCCAGCAGGGGGACTAGCGGGGGGCTAGCCAAAAACATTCAGTACTTC
CASRGTSGGLAKNIQYF
>TRBD2|-|TRBV18|TRBJ2-3
TGTGCCAGCTCGACGGGACTACCTAGCACAGATACGCAGTATTTT
CASSTGLPSTDTQYF
>TRBD2|-|TRBV5-4|TRBJ2-5
TGTGCCAGCAGCTTAGGGCGGGGGGACCAAGAGACCCAGTACTTC
CASSLGRGDQETQYF
>-|-|TRBV18|TRBJ1-3
TGTGCCAGCTCCCCCGGCGGCTCCCCTAGCTCTGGAAACACCATATATTTT
CASSPGGSPSSGNTIYF
>TRBD1|-|TRBV30|TRBJ1-5
TGTGCCTGGAGTTCCGGGACAGGCCCTTATAGCAATCAGCCCCAGCATTTT
CAWSSGTGPYSNQPQHF
>TRBD1|-|TRBV4-2|TRBJ1-6
TGTGCCAGCAGCCCGGACAGGGGGAATCTAAGATCACCCCTCCACTTT
CASSPDRGNLRSPLHF
>-|-|TRBV7-2|TRBJ1-6
TGTGCCAGCAGCTTCGGGAGGTATTCACCCCTCCACTTT
CASSFGRYSPLHF
>-|-|TRBV2|TRBJ1-5
TGTGCCAGCACCCGAGTAGGGGAGCCCCAGCATTTT
CASTRVGEPQHF
>-|-|TRBV4-1|TRBJ2-7
TGCGCCAGCAGCCAAATACCCGGAGGCGGGACCTACGAGCAGTACTTC
CASSQIPGGGTYEQYF
>-|-|TRBV7-9|TRBJ1-1
TGTGCCAGCAGCTTGAGTAGGGGTTACACTGAAGCTTTCTTT
CASSLSRGYTEAFF
>TRBD1|-|TRBV5-1|TRBJ1-2
TGCGCCAGCAGCGCGGGGACAGGGTATGGCTACACCTTC
CASSAGTGYGYTF
>-|-|TRBV10-2|TRBJ1-1
TGCGCCAGCCAAGACAGCCCGAACACTGAAGCTTTCTTT
CASQDSPNTEAFF
>TRBD1|-|TRBV11-2|TRBJ2-3
TGTGCCAGCAGCTTAGATGGACAGGGTCTCTTGGGTACGCAGTATTTT
CASSLDGQGLLGTQYF
>TRBD1|once|TRBV18|TRBJ2-7
TGTGCCAGCTCAGAAGACAGGGACTACGAGCAGTACTTC
CASSEDRDYEQYF
>TRBD1|-|TRBV6-1|TRBJ1-1
TGTGCCAGCAGTGAACAGGGGGCGGACACTGAAGCTTTCTTT
CASSEQGADTEAFF
>-|-|TRBV7-8|TRBJ1-5
TGTGCCAGCAGCCCAGACAGTGCCTCCAATCAGCCCCAGCATTTT
CASSPDSASNQPQHF
>-|-|TRBV2|TRBJ1-6
TGTGCCAGCAGTGAACACGACATCTATAATTCACCCCTCCACTTT
CASSEHDIYNSPLHF
>-|once|TRBV7-2|TRBJ1-6
TGTGCCAGCAGCGGGAGGACAAGATCACCCCTCCACTTT
CASSGRTRSPLHF
>-|-|TRBV18|TRBJ1-2
TGTGCCAGCTCACCCCGGGACTTTTCGGGCTACACCTTC
CASSPRDFSGYTF
>TRBD1|-|TRBV5-1|TRBJ1-4
TGCGCCAGCAGCATTACAGGGGGCGCAAATGAAAAACTGTTTTTT
CASSITGGANEKLFF
>TRBD1|-|TRBV27|TRBJ1-1
TGTGCCAGCAGTAGAACCGGGACAGGGCAAGTCACTGAAGCTTTCTTT
CASSRTGTGQVTEAFF
>TRBD2|-|TRBV9|TRBJ2-1
TGTGCCAGCAGCGTAGTTCCTAGCGGGGGATACAATGAGCAGTTCTTC
CASSVVPSGGYNEQFF
>-|-|TRBV7-2|TRBJ2-5
TGTGCCAGCAGCTTACAACAAGGGAGGGAGACCCAGTACTTC
CASSLQQGRETQYF
>-|-|TRBV11-2|TRBJ1-5
TGTGCCAGCAGCCGCAAAACAACCAGCAATCAGCCCCAGCATTTT
CASSRKTTSNQPQHF
>TRBD1|-|TRBV6-5|TRBJ1-4
TGTGCCAGCAAACCAGGGGGTTTTGAAAAACTGTTTTTT
CASKPGGFEKLFF
>TRBD1|-|TRBV5-1|TRBJ2-5
TGCGCCAGCAGCTTGTCGGACAGGGGATACCAAGAGACCCAGTACTTC
CASSLSDRGYQETQYF
>-|once|TRBV2|TRBJ2-3
TGTGCCAGCAGTGAAAGGACACCAAAATTCACAGATACGCAGTATTTT
CASSERTPKFTDTQYF
>TRBD1|once|TRBV24-1|TRBJ1-2
TGTGCCACCAGTGACTCCATTTCCCAGGGGGCGCCTGGCTACACCTTC
CATSDSISQGAPGYTF
>-|-|TRBV6-5|TRBJ1-1
TGTGCCAGCAGCTACTTCAGGGCGTATGAAGCTTTCTTT
CASSYFRAYEAFF
>-|-|TRBV3-1/TRBV3-2|TRBJ1-5
TGTGCCAGCAGCCTGACACCTAATAGCAATCAGCCCCAGCATTTT
CASSLTPNSNQPQHF
>-|once|TRBV25-1|TRBJ2-6
TGTGCCAGCAGTGAATCTGAGGTTAGGTCTGGGGCCAACGTCCTGACTTTC
CASSESEVRSGANVLTF
>-|-|TRBV18|TRBJ1-4
TGTGCCAGCTCACCTCCGGGAGAAGAGGACGAAAAACTGTTTTTT
CASSPPGEEDEKLFF
>-|once|TRBV4-2|TRBJ1-1
TGTGCCAGCAGCCAAGTGACAGGAGATGGTGAAGCTTTCTTT
CASSQVTGDGEAFF
>-|-|TRBV6-5|TRBJ1-1
TGTGCCAGCAGGACATCCTTGAACACTGAAGCTTTCTTT
CASRTSLNTEAFF
>TRBD1|-|TRBV19|TRBJ1-2
TGTGCCAGTAGTGTGGGACAGCAAAATGGCTACACCTTC
CASSVGQQNGYTF
>-|once|TRBV4-1|TRBJ2-3
TGCGCCAGCAGCCCCGGAGTCGGGGTCCGGGGGGATACGCAGTATTTT
CASSPGVGVRGDTQYF
>TRBD2|-|TRBV4-1|TRBJ2-1
TGCGCCAGCAGCCAATTTGCGTCGGCCGGACTAGCGGACTACTACAATGAGCAGTTCTTC
CASSQFASAGLADYYNEQFF
>-|-|TRBV5-1|TRBJ2-5
TGCGCCAGCAGCTTGGTCCTAAGGGGGACCTCAGAGACCCAGTACTTC
CASSLVLRGTSETQYF